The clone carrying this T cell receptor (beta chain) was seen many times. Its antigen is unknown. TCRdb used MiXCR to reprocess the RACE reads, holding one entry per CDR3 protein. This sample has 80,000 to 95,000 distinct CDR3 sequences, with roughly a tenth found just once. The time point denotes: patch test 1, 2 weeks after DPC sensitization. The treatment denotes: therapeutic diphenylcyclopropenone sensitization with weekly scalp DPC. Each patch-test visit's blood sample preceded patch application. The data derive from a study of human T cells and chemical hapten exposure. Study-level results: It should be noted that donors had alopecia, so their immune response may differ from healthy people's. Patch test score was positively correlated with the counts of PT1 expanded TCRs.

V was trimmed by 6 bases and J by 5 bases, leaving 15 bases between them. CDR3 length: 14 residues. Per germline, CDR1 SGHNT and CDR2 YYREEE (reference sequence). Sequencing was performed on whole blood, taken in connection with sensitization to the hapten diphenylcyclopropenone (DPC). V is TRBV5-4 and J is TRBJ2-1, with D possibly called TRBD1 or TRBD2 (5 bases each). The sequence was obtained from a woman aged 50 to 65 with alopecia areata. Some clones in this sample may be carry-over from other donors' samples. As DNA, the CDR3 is TGTGCCAGCAACAAAGACCGGGACGACAATGAGCAGTTCTTC. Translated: CASNKDRDDNEQFF.